This TCR beta chain came from a study of cytomegalovirus exposure and HLA in healthy donors. Trimming took 4 bases from V and 3 from J, leaving 18 bases between them. Germline V gene sequence: CDR1 SQVTM, CDR2 ANQGSEA. The length of the CDR3 is 15 residues. Use of 60 Vbeta and 13 Jbeta primers characterized the PCR. Libraries were prepared by immunoSEQ multiplex PCR; TCRdb keeps only in-frame clonotypes and omits some of them. Here the sample spans approximately 100,000 clones, about 74% being singletons. The clonotype comes from a male donor in good health and CMV-seronegative. The sequenced material came from PBMCs. V gene TRBV29-1 combines with J gene TRBJ1-1; maybe TRBD1 (6 bases). The CDR3 coding sequence is TGCAGCGTTGGGAGACAGGCCGCCTGGGACACTGAAGCTTTCTTT. It yields the protein CSVGRQAAWDTEAFF.